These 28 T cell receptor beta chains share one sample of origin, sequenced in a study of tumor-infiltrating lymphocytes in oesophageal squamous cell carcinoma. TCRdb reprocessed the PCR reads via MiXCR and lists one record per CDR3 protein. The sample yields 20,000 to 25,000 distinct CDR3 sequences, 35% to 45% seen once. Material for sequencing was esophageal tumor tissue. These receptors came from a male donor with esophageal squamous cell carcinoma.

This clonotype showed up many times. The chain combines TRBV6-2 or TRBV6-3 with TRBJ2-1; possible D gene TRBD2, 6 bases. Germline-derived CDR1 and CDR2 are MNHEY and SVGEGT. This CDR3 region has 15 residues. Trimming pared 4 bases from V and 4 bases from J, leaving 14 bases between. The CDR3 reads CASSLDGGRYNEQFF. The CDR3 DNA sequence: TGTGCCAGCAGTTTGGATGGGGGGAGGTACAATGAGCAGTTCTTC.

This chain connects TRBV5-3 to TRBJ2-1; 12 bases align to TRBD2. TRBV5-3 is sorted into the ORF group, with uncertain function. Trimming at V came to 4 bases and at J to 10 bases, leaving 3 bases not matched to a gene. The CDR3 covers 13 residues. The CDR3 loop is CARSGLAGGEQFF. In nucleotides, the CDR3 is TGTGCCAGAAGCGGGCTAGCGGGAGGGGAGCAGTTCTTC.

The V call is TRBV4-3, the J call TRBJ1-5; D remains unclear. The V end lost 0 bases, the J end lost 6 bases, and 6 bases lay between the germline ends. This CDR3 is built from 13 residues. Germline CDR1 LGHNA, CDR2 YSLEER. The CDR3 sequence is CASSQDSSQPQHF. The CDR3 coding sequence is TGCGCCAGCAGCCAAGATAGTAGTCAGCCCCAGCATTTT.

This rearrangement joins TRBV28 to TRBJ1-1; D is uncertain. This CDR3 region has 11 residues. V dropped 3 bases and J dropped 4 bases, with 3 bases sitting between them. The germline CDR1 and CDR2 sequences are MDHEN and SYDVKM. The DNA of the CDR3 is TGTGCCAGCAGTTTGGCCACTGAAGCTTTCTTT. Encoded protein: CASSLATEAFF.

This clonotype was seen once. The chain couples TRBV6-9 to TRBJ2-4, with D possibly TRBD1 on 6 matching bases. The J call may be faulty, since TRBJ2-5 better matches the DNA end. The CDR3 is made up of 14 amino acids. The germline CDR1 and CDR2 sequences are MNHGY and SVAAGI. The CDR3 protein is CASRGHRPQETQYF. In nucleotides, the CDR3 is TGTGCCAGCAGGGGACATCGTCCTCAAGAGACCCAGTACTTC.

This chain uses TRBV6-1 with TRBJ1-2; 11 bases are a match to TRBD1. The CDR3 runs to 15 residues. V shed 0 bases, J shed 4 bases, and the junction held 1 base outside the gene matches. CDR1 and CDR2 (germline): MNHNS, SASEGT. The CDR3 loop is CASSEAGTGGYGYTF. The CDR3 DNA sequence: TGTGCCAGCAGTGAAGCCGGGACAGGGGGCTATGGCTACACCTTC.

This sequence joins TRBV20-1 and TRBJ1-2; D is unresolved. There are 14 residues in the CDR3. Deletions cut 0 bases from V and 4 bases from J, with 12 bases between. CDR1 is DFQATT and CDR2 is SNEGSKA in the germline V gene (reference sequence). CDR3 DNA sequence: TGCAGTGCTAGAGAGGAATTTCCCTCCTATGGCTACACCTTC. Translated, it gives CSAREEFPSYGYTF.

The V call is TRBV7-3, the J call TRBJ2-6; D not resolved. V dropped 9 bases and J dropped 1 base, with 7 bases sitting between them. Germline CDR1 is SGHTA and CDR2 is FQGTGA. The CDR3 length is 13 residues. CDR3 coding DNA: TGTGCCAGTTTGGTGTCTGGGGCCAACGTCCTGACTTTC. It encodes CASLVSGANVLTF.

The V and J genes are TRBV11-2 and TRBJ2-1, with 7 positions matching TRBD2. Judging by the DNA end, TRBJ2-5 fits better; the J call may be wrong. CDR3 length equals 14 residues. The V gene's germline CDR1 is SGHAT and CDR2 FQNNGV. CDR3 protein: CASSPSGVGETQYF. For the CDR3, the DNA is TGTGCCAGCAGCCCCAGCGGGGTCGGTGAGACCCAGTACTTC.

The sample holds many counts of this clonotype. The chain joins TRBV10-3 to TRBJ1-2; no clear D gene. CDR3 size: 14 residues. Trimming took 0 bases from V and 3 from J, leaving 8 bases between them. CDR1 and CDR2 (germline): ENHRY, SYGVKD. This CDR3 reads CAISESRNDYGYTF. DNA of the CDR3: TGTGCCATCAGTGAGTCGCGAAACGACTATGGCTACACCTTC.

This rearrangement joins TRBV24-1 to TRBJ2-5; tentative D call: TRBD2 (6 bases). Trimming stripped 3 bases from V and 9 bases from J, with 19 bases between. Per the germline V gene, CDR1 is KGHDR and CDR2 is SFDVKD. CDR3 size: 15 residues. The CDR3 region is CATSDRGTSNPAQYF. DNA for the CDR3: TGTGCCACCAGTGATCGGGGGACGAGCAACCCGGCCCAGTACTTC.

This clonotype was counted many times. In nucleotides, the CDR3 is TGTGCCACCAGTGATAATGGGTTCCAAGAGACCCAGTACTTC. Translated: CATSDNGFQETQYF. The chain carries TRBV24-1 and TRBJ2-5; unclear D gene. Germline V gives CDR1 KGHDR, CDR2 SFDVKD. The CDR3 is made up of 14 amino acids. V lost 3 bases and J 1 base, leaving 8 bases between the germline ends.

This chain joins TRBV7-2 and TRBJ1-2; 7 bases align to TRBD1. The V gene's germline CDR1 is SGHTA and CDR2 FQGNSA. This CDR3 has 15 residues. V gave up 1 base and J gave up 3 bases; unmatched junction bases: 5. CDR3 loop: CASSLGGGGDYGYTF. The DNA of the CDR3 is TGTGCCAGCAGCTTAGGGGGAGGGGGCGACTATGGCTACACCTTC.

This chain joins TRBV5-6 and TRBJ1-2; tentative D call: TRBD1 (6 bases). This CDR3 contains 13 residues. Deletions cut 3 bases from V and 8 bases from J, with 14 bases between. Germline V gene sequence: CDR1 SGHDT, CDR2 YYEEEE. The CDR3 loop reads CASSWGGGKGYTF. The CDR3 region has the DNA TGTGCCAGCAGCTGGGGAGGGGGGAAAGGCTACACCTTC.

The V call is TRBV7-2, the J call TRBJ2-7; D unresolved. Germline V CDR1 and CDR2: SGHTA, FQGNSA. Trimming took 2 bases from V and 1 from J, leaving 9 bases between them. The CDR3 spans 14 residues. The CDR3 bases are TGTGCCAGCAGCTTATCCCTCCGATCCTACGAGCAGTACTTC. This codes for CASSLSLRSYEQYF.

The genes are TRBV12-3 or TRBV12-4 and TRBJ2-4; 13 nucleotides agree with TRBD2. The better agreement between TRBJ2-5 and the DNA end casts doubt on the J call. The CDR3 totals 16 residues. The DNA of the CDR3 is TGTGCCAGCAGTACAAGACTAGCGGGAGGAGGGGAGACCCAGTACTTC. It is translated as CASSTRLAGGGETQYF.

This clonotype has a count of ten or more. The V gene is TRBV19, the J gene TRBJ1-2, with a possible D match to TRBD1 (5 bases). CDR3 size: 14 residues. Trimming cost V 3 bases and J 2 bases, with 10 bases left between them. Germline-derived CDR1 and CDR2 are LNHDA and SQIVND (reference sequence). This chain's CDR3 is CASSMPTENYGYTF. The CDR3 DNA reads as TGTGCCAGTAGTATGCCGACAGAGAACTATGGCTACACCTTC.

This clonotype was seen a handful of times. CDR3 amino acids: CASSSRGNYNEQFF. CDR3 in DNA: TGTGCCAGCAGCTCGCGGGGGAACTACAATGAGCAGTTCTTC. The rearrangement uses TRBV7-6 and TRBJ2-5, with 7 bases identical to TRBD2. With the DNA end fitting TRBJ2-1 better, the J assignment may be wrong. This CDR3 is 14 amino acids long. Germline V CDR1 and CDR2: SGHVS, FNYEAQ.

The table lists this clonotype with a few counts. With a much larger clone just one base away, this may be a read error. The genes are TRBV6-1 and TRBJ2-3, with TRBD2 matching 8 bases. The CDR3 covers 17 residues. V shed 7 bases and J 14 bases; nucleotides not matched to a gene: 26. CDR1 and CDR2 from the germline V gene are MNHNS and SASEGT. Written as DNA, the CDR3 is TGTGCCAGCAAAGCCCGAGCGGGAGTTTCGAACACCGGGGAGCTGTATTTT. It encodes CASKARAGVSNTGELYF.

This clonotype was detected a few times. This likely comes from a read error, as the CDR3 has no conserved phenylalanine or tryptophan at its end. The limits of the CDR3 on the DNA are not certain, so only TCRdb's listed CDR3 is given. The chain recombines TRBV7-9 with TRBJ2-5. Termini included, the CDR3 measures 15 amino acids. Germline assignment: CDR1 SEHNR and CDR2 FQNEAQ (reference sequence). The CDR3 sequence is CASSLGPTYGYTFGS.

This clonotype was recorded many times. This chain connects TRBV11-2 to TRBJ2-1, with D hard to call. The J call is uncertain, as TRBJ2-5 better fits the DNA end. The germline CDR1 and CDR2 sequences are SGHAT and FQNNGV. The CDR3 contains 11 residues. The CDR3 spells CASGLGETQYF. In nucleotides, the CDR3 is TGTGCCAGCGGGCTGGGAGAGACCCAGTACTTC.

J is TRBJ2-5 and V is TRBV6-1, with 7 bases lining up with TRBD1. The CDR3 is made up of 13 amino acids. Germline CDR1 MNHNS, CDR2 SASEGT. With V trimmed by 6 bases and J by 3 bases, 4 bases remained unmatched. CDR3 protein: CASRTGTEETQYF. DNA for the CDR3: TGTGCCAGCAGAACCGGGACAGAAGAGACCCAGTACTTC.

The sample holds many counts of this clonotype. CDR3: CASSLALAGVYEQYF. CDR3 DNA sequence: TGTGCCAGCAGTTTGGCACTAGCGGGAGTCTACGAGCAGTACTTC. The chain couples TRBV28 to TRBJ2-7; 11 bases line up with TRBD2. The CDR3 is 15 residues long. The trim removed 3 bases at V and 3 bases at J, leaving 4 bases unmatched. Germline V gives CDR1 MDHEN, CDR2 SYDVKM.

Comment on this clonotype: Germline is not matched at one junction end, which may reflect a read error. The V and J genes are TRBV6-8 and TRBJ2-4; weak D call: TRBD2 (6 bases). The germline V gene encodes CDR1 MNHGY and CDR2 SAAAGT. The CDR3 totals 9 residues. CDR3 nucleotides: TGTGCCAGCAGTGACCTAGGGACTTTC. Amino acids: CASSDLGTF.

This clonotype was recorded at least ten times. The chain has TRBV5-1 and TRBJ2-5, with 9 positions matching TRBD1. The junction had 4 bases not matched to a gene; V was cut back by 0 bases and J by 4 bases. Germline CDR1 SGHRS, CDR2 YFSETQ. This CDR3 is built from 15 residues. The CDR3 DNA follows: TGCGCCAGCAGCTTGGGGGACAGGGACGTAGAGACCCAGTACTTC. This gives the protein CASSLGDRDVETQYF. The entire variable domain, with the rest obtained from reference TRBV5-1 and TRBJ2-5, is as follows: KAGVTQTPRYLIKTRGQQVTLSCSPISGHRSVSWYQQTPGQGLQFLFEYFSETQRNKGNFPGRFSGRQFSNSRSEMNVSTLELGDSALYLCASSLGDRDVETQYFGPGTRLLVL.

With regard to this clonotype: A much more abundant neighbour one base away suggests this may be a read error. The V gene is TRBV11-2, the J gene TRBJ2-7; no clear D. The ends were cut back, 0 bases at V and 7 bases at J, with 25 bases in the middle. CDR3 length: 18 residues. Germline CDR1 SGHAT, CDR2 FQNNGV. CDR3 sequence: CASSLDPEGEGSYNEQYF. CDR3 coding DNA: TGTGCCAGCAGCTTAGATCCAGAAGGAGAAGGTTCCTACAATGAGCAGTACTTC.

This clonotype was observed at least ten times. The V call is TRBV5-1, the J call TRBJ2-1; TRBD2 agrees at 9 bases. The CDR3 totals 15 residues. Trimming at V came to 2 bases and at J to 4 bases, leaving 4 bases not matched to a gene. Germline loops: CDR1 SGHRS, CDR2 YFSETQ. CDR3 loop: CASSLLAGGYNEQFF. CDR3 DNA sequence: TGCGCCAGCAGCTTACTAGCGGGTGGGTACAATGAGCAGTTCTTC. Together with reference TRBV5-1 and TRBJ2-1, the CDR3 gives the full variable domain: KAGVTQTPRYLIKTRGQQVTLSCSPISGHRSVSWYQQTPGQGLQFLFEYFSETQRNKGNFPGRFSGRQFSNSRSEMNVSTLELGDSALYLCASSLLAGGYNEQFFGPGTRLTVL.

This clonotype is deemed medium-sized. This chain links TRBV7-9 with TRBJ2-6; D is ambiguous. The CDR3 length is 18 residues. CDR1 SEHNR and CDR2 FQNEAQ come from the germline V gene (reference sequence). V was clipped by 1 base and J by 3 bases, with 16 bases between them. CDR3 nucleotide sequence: TGTGCCAGCAGCTTAGGACCGAGTCTAGTCCGTGGGGCCAACGTCCTGACTTTC. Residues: CASSLGPSLVRGANVLTF.